Following are 26 T cell receptor beta chains from one sample sequenced in a study of somatic mutations in cytotoxic T cells in rheumatoid arthritis. Repertoires were generated with immunoSEQ multiplex PCR, while TCRdb's copy carries only in-frame clones and drops some. The table includes roughly 20,000 clones, less than 75% detected once. Sequencing was performed on CD8+ T cells sorted from blood. The origin of the receptors is an older woman in good health.

The chain carries TRBV27 and TRBJ1-1; D is perhaps TRBD1 (6 bases). The V end lost 6 bases, the J end lost 1 base, and 12 bases lay between the germline ends. Germline V gene lookup returns CDR1 MNHEY and CDR2 SMNVEV (reference sequence). CDR3 length: 14 residues. In nucleotides, the CDR3 is TGTGCCAGCAGCCTAACAGGGAAGAACACTGAAGCTTTCTTT. Protein sequence: CASSLTGKNTEAFF.

The count of this clone is one. The J gene is TRBJ1-1, the V gene TRBV4-1; no clear D. The CDR3 loop spans 17 amino acids. V was clipped by 0 bases and J by 4 bases, with 18 bases between them. Germline loops: CDR1 MGHRA, CDR2 YSYEKL. The CDR3 sequence is CASSQDLVPTRFTEAFF. The CDR3 DNA sequence: TGCGCCAGCAGCCAAGATCTCGTACCAACCAGGTTCACTGAAGCTTTCTTT.

The chain joins TRBV11-1 to TRBJ2-7; D might be TRBD1 (6 bases). Between the trimmed V and J ends, which lost 6 bases and 0 bases, there was a span of 9 bases. The germline gives CDR1 SGHAT, CDR2 FQDESV (reference sequence). CDR3 size: 13 residues. CDR3 nucleotide sequence: TGTGCCAGCAGTCACAGGGACTCCTACGAGCAGTACTTC. Protein sequence: CASSHRDSYEQYF.

V and J are TRBV5-4 and TRBJ2-7, with D tentatively TRBD2 (6 bases). Germline V gene data show CDR1 as SGHNT and CDR2 as YYREEE (reference sequence). This CDR3 spans 11 amino acids. V lost 3 bases to trimming and J lost 6 bases, with 7 bases between them. In DNA, the CDR3 is TGTGCCAGCAGCTGGGGAGGCGAGCAGTACTTC. Protein: CASSWGGEQYF.

This clone was recorded a few times. The rearrangement uses TRBV27 and TRBJ1-6, with 9 bases that match TRBD1. The V and J ends lost 6 bases and 9 bases, in that order; junction bases with no gene match: 12. The CDR3 has 16 amino acids. Germline values: CDR1 MNHEY, CDR2 SMNVEV (reference sequence). Here the CDR3 DNA reads TGTGCCAGCAGCCACCGCCCGGGACAGGGAGGTTCACCCCTCCACTTT. It encodes CASSHRPGQGGSPLHF.

This clone was detected a few times. This chain joins TRBV2 and TRBJ2-7; D ambiguous. The germline V gene encodes CDR1 SNHLY and CDR2 FYNNEI. V gave up 7 bases and J gave up 0 bases, with 16 bases separating them. This CDR3 contains 15 residues. The CDR3 is CASTADGSLSYEQYF. The CDR3 nucleotides read TGTGCCAGCACCGCAGACGGTTCCCTCTCCTACGAGCAGTACTTC.

J is TRBJ1-2 and V is TRBV25-1, with 8 nucleotides matching TRBD1. The CDR3 consists of 13 residues. The germline V gene encodes CDR1 MGHDK and CDR2 SYGVNS. The junction had 13 bases not matched to a gene; V was cut back by 10 bases and J by 9 bases. The CDR3 spells CATSDREIRRYTF. The CDR3 nucleotides are TGTGCCACTTCGGACAGGGAGATCCGGCGCTACACCTTC.

This rearrangement joins TRBV4-1 to TRBJ1-1; TRBD1 is a possible D gene (6 bases). Deletions cut 0 bases from V and 5 bases from J, with 16 bases between. Germline CDR1 MGHRA, CDR2 YSYEKL. CDR3 length: 16 residues. The CDR3 region has the DNA TGCGCCAGCAGCCAAGACGCGGGTACAGGGAGAACTGAAGCTTTCTTT. This translates into CASSQDAGTGRTEAFF.

The DNA of the CDR3 is TGCAGTGCCCCCCAGGGGCTCGAGCAGTACTTC. It encodes CSAPQGLEQYF. This sequence joins TRBV20-1 and TRBJ2-7; tentatively, D is TRBD1 (6 bases). The CDR3 spans 11 residues. Germline lookup yields CDR1 DFQATT and CDR2 SNEGSKA (reference sequence). V lost 6 bases, J lost 6 bases, and 12 bases lay in between.

The gene calls are TRBV5-4 and TRBJ2-7; D not resolved. The CDR3 extends over 12 amino acids. The V end was cut by 4 bases, the J end by 12 bases, with 17 bases between. Per germline, CDR1 SGHNT and CDR2 YYREEE (reference sequence). The CDR3 nucleotides are TGTGCCAGCAGCCCCGATTCAGGTCTTTGGTACTTC. Translated, it gives CASSPDSGLWYF.

The chain has TRBV6-1 and TRBJ2-7; TRBD1 aligns across 9 bases. The V gene end was trimmed by 6 bases and the J gene end by 3 bases; junction bases not matched to a gene: 3. The CDR3 is 13 amino acids. CDR1 and CDR2 (germline): MNHNS, SASEGT. CDR3 loop: CASSMTGGYEQYF. The CDR3, as DNA: TGTGCCAGCAGCATGACAGGGGGCTACGAGCAGTACTTC.

This clone occurred a few times. V gene TRBV6-4 combines with J gene TRBJ2-1, with D possibly TRBD2 on 6 matching bases. Per the germline V gene, CDR1 is MRHNA and CDR2 is SNTAGT. V lost 2 bases to trimming and J lost 1 base, with 9 bases between them. This CDR3 spans 15 amino acids. The CDR3 region is CASSDDAGSYNEQFF. The CDR3 bases are TGTGCCAGCAGTGACGATGCGGGATCCTACAATGAGCAGTTCTTC.

The rearrangement uses TRBV19 and TRBJ2-7; 9 nucleotides match TRBD1. CDR3 length: 15 amino acids. The junction had 10 bases not matched to a gene; V was cut back by 7 bases and J by 3 bases. Germline loops: CDR1 LNHDA, CDR2 SQIVND (reference sequence). This CDR3 is CASTAGTGPLYEQYF. CDR3 nucleotide sequence: TGTGCCAGTACCGCAGGGACAGGGCCCCTCTACGAGCAGTACTTC.

This clone was recorded a few times. The V and J genes are TRBV4-1 and TRBJ2-2; perhaps TRBD1 as D (6 bases). The CDR3 is 14 amino acids. V lost 1 base and J 4 bases, leaving 7 bases between the germline ends. CDR1 and CDR2 from the germline V gene are MGHRA and YSYEKL. The CDR3 region has the DNA TGCGCCAGCAGCCAAGTACAGGGCACCGGGGAGCTGTTTTTT. It specifies CASSQVQGTGELFF.

This sequence joins TRBV5-4 and TRBJ2-2, with unresolved D. The CDR3 spans 12 residues. Deletions cut 0 bases from V and 6 bases from J, with 3 bases between. Germline assignment: CDR1 SGHNT and CDR2 YYREEE (reference sequence). The chain's CDR3 is CASSLAPGELFF. The CDR3 region has the DNA TGTGCCAGCAGCTTGGCCCCCGGGGAGCTGTTTTTT. The full variable domain, in which reference TRBV5-4 and TRBJ2-2 provide the parts outside the CDR3, is ETGVTQSPTHLIKTRGQQVTLRCSSQSGHNTVSWYQQALGQGPQFIFQYYREEENGRGNFPPRFSGLQFPNYSSELNVNALELDDSALYLCASSLAPGELFFGEGSRLTVL.

The genes are TRBV5-1 and TRBJ2-7; no definite D call. The CDR3 extends over 11 amino acids. Per the germline V gene, CDR1 is SGHRS and CDR2 is YFSETQ. V lost 4 bases to trimming and J lost 2 bases, with 4 bases between them. In nucleotides, the CDR3 is TGCGCCAGCAGCAACGCCTACGAGCAGTACTTC. Protein product: CASSNAYEQYF.

This clone was counted a few times. This chain joins TRBV30 and TRBJ1-1; 7 nucleotides align to TRBD1. The CDR3 runs to 13 residues. The germline V gene has CDR1 GTSNPN and CDR2 SVGIG (reference sequence). J lost 3 bases, V lost 3 bases, and 4 bases had no gene match. For the CDR3, the DNA is TGTGCCTGGAGAGCCAGGGGGGACACTGAAGCTTTCTTT. This encodes CAWRARGDTEAFF.

This chain uses TRBV9 with TRBJ1-2; 10 nucleotides match TRBD1. Germline assignment: CDR1 SGDLS and CDR2 YYNGEE. The ends lost 6 bases at V and 3 bases at J; junction bases unmatched: 5. The CDR3 has 14 residues. The CDR3 sequence is CASTYGTGDYGYTF. The CDR3 DNA sequence: TGTGCCAGCACCTATGGGACAGGGGACTATGGCTACACCTTC. Using reference TRBV9 and TRBJ1-2 for the parts outside the CDR3, the full variable domain is DSGVTQTPKHLITATGQRVTLRCSPRSGDLSVYWYQQSLDQGLQFLIQYYNGEERAKGNILERFSAQQFPDLHSELNLSSLELGDSALYFCASTYGTGDYGYTFGSGTRLTVV.

This clone showed up just a few times. The CDR3 loop is CASSHLQGPSNYGYTF. The CDR3, as DNA: TGCGCCAGCAGCCACCTACAGGGTCCGTCTAACTATGGCTACACCTTC. The chain carries TRBV5-1 and TRBJ1-2, with TRBD1 as a possible D gene (6 bases). The CDR3 is 16 residues long. Trimming pared 4 bases from V and 0 bases from J, leaving 16 bases between. Germline CDR1 and CDR2: SGHRS and YFSETQ.

This clone was observed a few times. The CDR3 sequence is CASSGETGGAGEAFF. CDR3 in DNA: TGTGCCAGCAGCGGAGAAACAGGGGGCGCAGGTGAAGCTTTCTTT. This sequence joins TRBV6-1 and TRBJ1-1, with 9 nucleotides matching TRBD1. CDR3 length equals 15 residues. V shed 6 bases, J shed 7 bases, and the junction held 12 bases outside the gene matches. CDR1 and CDR2 from the germline V gene are MNHNS and SASEGT.

The table lists this clone with a count of one. The chain combines TRBV15 with TRBJ1-1; D remains ambiguous. Germline V lookup: CDR1 LNHNV, CDR2 YYDKDF (reference sequence). The V end was cut by 5 bases, the J end by 4 bases, with 14 bases between. The CDR3 is 14 residues long. The CDR3 coding sequence is TGTGCCACCAGCCTAAAAAAGGAGGGCACTGAAGCTTTCTTT. Its translation: CATSLKKEGTEAFF.

This rearrangement joins TRBV19 to TRBJ1-1, with D maybe TRBD1 (6 bases). Trimming cost V 6 bases and J 4 bases, with 6 bases left between them. Germline values: CDR1 LNHDA, CDR2 SQIVND (reference sequence). The length of the CDR3 is 11 residues. CDR3 DNA sequence: TGTGCCAGTAGGACAGGCACTGAAGCTTTCTTT. Translating gives CASRTGTEAFF. The whole variable domain, remainder taken from reference TRBV19 and TRBJ1-1, is DGGITQSPKYLFRKEGQNVTLSCEQNLNHDAMYWYRQDPGQGLRLIYYSQIVNDFQKGDIAEGYSVSREKKESFPLTVTSAQKNPTAFYLCASRTGTEAFFGQGTRLTVV.

This clone is medium-sized. This chain joins TRBV14 and TRBJ1-1; unclear D gene. V was pared by 4 bases and J by 10 bases, with 13 bases between. CDR1 and CDR2 from the germline V gene are SGHDN and FVKESK. There are 12 residues in the CDR3. The CDR3 protein is CASSPHPRVAFF. In DNA form, the CDR3 reads TGTGCCAGCAGCCCGCATCCGAGGGTAGCTTTCTTT.

The chain is built from TRBV30 and TRBJ2-7; TRBD1 is a possible D gene (6 bases). Germline V gives CDR1 GTSNPN, CDR2 SVGIG (reference sequence). Trimming took off 4 bases at V and 9 bases at J, with 22 bases between the two ends. The CDR3 spans 14 residues. The DNA of the CDR3 is TGTGCCTGGACCCCGGATACAGGGATCTACCCGCAGTACTTC. It translates to CAWTPDTGIYPQYF.

This chain links TRBV29-1 with TRBJ1-1; the D gene is possibly TRBD1 (5 bases). Trimming removed 5 bases at V and 1 base at J, with 17 bases between. This CDR3 spans 15 amino acids. CDR1 and CDR2 from the germline V gene are SQVTM and ANQGSEA. CDR3 loop: CSVYRRDGGNTEAFF. CDR3 DNA sequence: TGCAGCGTTTACCGACGGGACGGTGGGAACACTGAAGCTTTCTTT.

This clone came up once. This sequence joins TRBV7-8 and TRBJ2-3; 14 positions match TRBD2. Germline-derived CDR1 and CDR2 are SGHVS and FQNEAQ. This CDR3 is built from 17 residues. The V gene end was trimmed by 4 bases and the J gene end by 2 bases; junction bases not matched to a gene: 5. The chain's CDR3 is CASSWRTSGGFTDTQYF. The DNA of the CDR3 is TGTGCCAGCAGCTGGAGGACTAGCGGGGGGTTCACAGATACGCAGTATTTT.